This TCR beta chain comes out of a study of blood T cell repertoires in COVID-19. Study overall: COVID-19 samples from acute and convalescent phases originated in the United States, Italy and Spain. Nucleic acid was either cDNA or gDNA, and it came from T cells, B-cell-depleted T cells, or PBMCs.

Original data processing: Reference gene primers were amplified, and this amplification served to estimate nucleated cell counts. Generated by immunoSEQ multiplex PCR, the TCRdb table keeps only in-frame clones and is missing some. That table is the source of V, J and clone size, and D and trimming were worked out from the DNA. The sample holds 200,000 to 300,000 clones, more than 75% seen once. The CDR3 consists of 15 residues. Germline V gives CDR1 MNHEY, CDR2 SMNVEV (reference sequence). Trimming stripped 3 bases from V and 8 bases from J, with 17 bases between. The TCR was taken from a woman aged 60-75 years with active or convalescent COVID-19. Input material: peripheral blood. The chain is built from TRBV27 and TRBJ2-1; D might be TRBD1 (5 bases). This CDR3 reads CASSLGLTWAHEQFF. In DNA form, the CDR3 reads TGTGCCAGCAGTTTGGGGCTAACCTGGGCCCATGAGCAGTTCTTC.